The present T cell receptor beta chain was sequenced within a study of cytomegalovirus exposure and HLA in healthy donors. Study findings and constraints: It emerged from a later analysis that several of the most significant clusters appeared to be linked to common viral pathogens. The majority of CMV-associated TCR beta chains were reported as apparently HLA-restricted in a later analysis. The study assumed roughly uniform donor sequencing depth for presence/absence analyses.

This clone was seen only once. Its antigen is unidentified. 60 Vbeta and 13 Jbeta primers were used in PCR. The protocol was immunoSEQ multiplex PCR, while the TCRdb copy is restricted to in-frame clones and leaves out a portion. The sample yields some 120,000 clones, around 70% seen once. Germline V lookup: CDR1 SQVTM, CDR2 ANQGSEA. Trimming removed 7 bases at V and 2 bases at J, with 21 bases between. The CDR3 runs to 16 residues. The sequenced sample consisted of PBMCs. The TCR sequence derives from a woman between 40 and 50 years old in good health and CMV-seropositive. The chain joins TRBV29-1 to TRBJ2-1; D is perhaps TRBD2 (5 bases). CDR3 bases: TGCAGCGCGGTCGCGATAAGCGGCCCGGCCTACAATGAGCAGTTCTTC. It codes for CSAVAISGPAYNEQFF.